The present entry profiles one TCR beta chain with its context. This clone was observed a single time. Its cognate antigen has yet to be identified. Base qualities were left out, and no much larger clone turns up one base away. Inclusive of the bounding cysteine and phenylalanine, the CDR3 is 15 residues long. The read is trimmed to its CDR3 DNA, 45 bases read in frame from base 1. CDR1 is given as SGHTS and CDR2 as YDEGEE, both from the germline V gene. V loses 0 bases, J loses 3 bases, and the germline ends lie 10 bases apart. This specimen comes from a study of shared clonotypes between healthy human individuals (TCRdb year 2020). For the study in its entirety: A couple of women and a few men aged 18 to 49 years were included in the cohort. Per donor, three plates each were used for CD4 naive and CD4 memory, two for CD8 naive, and one for CD8 memory. The study deeply sequenced blood TCR repertoires of about 5 healthy adults to estimate repertoire size and the extent of clonotype sharing between individuals. Libraries were prepared and TCR repertoires were sequenced by different laboratories using diverse techniques, in order to increase sequencing depth and limit assay-specific biases. Between about 0.8 and 8.9 billion PBMCs per donor were obtained by leukapheresis.

TCR CDR3 regions were amplified from genomic DNA by multiplex PCR using the deep immunoSEQ assay. Extracted genomic DNA from each cell subset was distributed evenly across all wells of several immunoSEQ 96-well plates, and each plate was treated as a replicate. For sorted subsets, 200 to 250 ng genomic DNA, equal to about 30,000 T cell genomes, was loaded into each replicate PCR. Purified libraries were measured with a Qubit 3.0 fluorometer, size-checked on a Bioanalyzer 2100, and measured again with the KAPA Library Quantification kit. Every immunoSEQ 96-well plate was sequenced on a dedicated single-read 150-cycle Illumina NextSeq 550 flow cell. The authors processed their data as follows. The immunoSEQ output contained only junctional sequences without quality scores, so filtering could not match that applied to full-length reads. To assign V/J genes and CDR3, sequences were annotated against IMGT germline references using PyIR, a Python wrapper for IgBLAST v1.9. Reads were removed for weak V/J assignments (E-value above 1e-6), missing CDR3, stop codons, out-of-frame junctions, or ambiguous translated residues. A V3J clonotype was defined by an identical inferred V gene, J gene, and CDR3 amino acid sequence. To compute the percentage overlap between repertoires, the number of shared unique clonotypes was divided by the size of the smaller repertoire. RTK rarefaction, the Chao1 estimator, and Recon v2.1 estimates of unobserved clonotypes were used to assess repertoire richness. For all TCRbeta clonotypes obtained by the gDNA method from a handful of donors, generation probabilities were computed with OLGA. TCRdb took this table from immuneACCESS and kept in-frame rearrangements with V and J called. Such tables lack part of the clones; where checked against another copy, unresolved V genes explain under half of the gap, and the rest is unexplained. The V and J calls and clone size are taken from that table; D and trimming were inferred from the DNA. The sample includes some 2,400,000 clones, with approximately 96% observed a single time. 0.13% of the sample is in the top ten clones.

Healthy HIV-negative adults with no recently reported acute infections or vaccinations were included as donors. All donors were Caucasian adults living in Nashville, Tennessee, USA. CD4+ T cells were enriched through magnetic negative selection, after which naive cells were positively selected on CD45RA and the remaining negative fraction served as the memory subset. After blood collection by leukapheresis, PBMCs were isolated using Ficoll-Histopaque density gradient centrifugation and then cryopreserved in the vapor phase of liquid nitrogen. Analytical flow cytometry was used to check the purity and quantity of each magnetically sorted T cell population. Each sorted fraction had its genomic DNA isolated and then quantified by UV absorbance on a Nanodrop 2000c. The research as a whole found: Because the study included only a small number of donors, the genetic and exposure-history diversity represented was limited. Pairwise subsampling indicated that sequencing depth was expected to affect the degree of clonotype sharing among donors. Sampling was restricted to blood, and TCR repertoires in tissues likely differ from the TCR repertoires found in blood. Even with the large sequencing depth, rarefaction of the sorted-subset datasets indicated that sequencing was incomplete. Clonotypes shared by all four sorted-subset donors showed higher generation probabilities than non-shared clonotypes. Across a few donors, approximately 5% of naive CD4, roughly 3.5% of naive CD8, approximately 2.5% of memory CD4, and over 0.35% of memory CD8 clonotypes were shared. Larger estimated clonotype richness was generally found for naive subsets than for memory subsets.

Sample: naive CD4+ T cells sorted from blood. In the paper's terms, the cell subset or site label means: CD45RA+ positively selected. This TCR came from a man aged 18 to 30 in good health. The receptor chain draws on TRBV5-8 and TRBJ1-5; no D gene call is confident. The DNA reads TGTGCCAGCAGCTTGGTGCTATCCCCCAATCAGCCCCAGCATTTT. It translates to CASSLVLSPNQPQHF.